This paragraph covers one T cell receptor beta chain sequence. Its antigen is as yet unknown. Over chemoradiotherapy, repertoires were sampled more than once. The entry originates in a study of chemoradiotherapy in HPV16-positive cancers. Findings of the study overall: Candidate HPV-specific clones and E7-related TCR motifs grew in tumor during treatment.

The table came from immunoSEQ multiplex PCR; TCRdb's copy has only in-frame clones and leaves some out. The sample records 2,500 to 4,000 clones, around 90% being singletons. The V gene's germline CDR1 is SGHDT and CDR2 YYEEEE. This CDR3 contains 12 residues. With 6 bases clipped from V and 6 bases from J, the junction kept 5 bases outside the gene matches. V usage is TRBV5-6 and J usage is TRBJ2-5, with 7 bases identical to TRBD1. The sequence was collected from a human donor with HPV-associated anogenital cancer. The source material was tumor tissue, sampled from a patient who underwent chemoradiotherapy. The CDR3 loop reads CASKDREKTQYF. The CDR3 nucleotides are TGTGCCAGCAAAGACAGGGAAAAGACCCAGTACTTC.